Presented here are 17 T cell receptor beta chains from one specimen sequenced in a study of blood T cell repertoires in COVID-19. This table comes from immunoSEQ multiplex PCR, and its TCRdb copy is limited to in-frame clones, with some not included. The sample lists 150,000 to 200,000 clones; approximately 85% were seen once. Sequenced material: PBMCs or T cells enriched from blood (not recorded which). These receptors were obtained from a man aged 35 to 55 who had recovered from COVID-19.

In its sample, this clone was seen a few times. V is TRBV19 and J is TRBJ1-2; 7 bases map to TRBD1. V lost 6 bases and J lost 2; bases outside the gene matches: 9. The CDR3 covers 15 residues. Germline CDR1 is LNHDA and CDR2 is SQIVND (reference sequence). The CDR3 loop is CASSPTGAANYGYTF. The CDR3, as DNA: TGTGCCAGTAGCCCAACAGGGGCGGCCAACTATGGCTACACCTTC.

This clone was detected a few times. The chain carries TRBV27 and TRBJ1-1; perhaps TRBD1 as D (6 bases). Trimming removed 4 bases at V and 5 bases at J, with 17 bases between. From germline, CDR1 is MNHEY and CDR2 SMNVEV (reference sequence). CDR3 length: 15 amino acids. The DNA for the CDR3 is TGTGCCAGCAGTTCCGTCAGGGGAGTGAGGACTGAAGCTTTCTTT. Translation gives CASSSVRGVRTEAFF.

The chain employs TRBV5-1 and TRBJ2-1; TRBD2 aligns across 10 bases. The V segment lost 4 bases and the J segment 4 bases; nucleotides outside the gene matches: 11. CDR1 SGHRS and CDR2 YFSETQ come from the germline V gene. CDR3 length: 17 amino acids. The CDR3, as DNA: TGCGCCAGCAGCCGCGGACTAGCGGTTAACCAGTACAATGAGCAGTTCTTC. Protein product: CASSRGLAVNQYNEQFF.

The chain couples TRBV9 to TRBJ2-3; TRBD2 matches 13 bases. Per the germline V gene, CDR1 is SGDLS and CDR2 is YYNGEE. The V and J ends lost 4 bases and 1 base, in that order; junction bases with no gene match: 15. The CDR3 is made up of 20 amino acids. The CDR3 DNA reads TGTGCCAGCAGCAAACTAGCGGGAGGGTCCTATATCAAAGGCACAGATACGCAGTATTTT. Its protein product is CASSKLAGGSYIKGTDTQYF.

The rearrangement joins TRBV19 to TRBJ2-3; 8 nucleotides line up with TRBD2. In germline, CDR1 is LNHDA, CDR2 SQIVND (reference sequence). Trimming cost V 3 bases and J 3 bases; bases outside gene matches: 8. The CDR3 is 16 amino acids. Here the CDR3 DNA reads TGTGCCAGTAGTATGCGGAGCGGGAGTGGGACAGATACGCAGTATTTT. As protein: CASSMRSGSGTDTQYF.

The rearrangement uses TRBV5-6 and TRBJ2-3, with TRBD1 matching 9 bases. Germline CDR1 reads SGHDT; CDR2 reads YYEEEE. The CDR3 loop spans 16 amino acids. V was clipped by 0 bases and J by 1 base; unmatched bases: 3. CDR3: CASSLDRGHRTDTQYF. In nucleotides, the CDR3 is TGTGCCAGCAGCTTGGACAGGGGGCATCGCACAGATACGCAGTATTTT.

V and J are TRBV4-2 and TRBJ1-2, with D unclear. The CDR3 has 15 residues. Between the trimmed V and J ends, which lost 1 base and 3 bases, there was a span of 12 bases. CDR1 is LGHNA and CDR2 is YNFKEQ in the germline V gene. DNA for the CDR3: TGTGCCAGCAGCCAAGGGAGTCAGACCCACTATGGCTACACCTTC. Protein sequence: CASSQGSQTHYGYTF.

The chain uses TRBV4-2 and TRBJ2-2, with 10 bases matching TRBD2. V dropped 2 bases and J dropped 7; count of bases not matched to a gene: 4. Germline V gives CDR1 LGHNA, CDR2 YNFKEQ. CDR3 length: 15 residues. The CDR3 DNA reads TGTGCCAGCAGCCAATCCCTAGCGGGAGTCGGGGAGCTGTTTTTT. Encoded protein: CASSQSLAGVGELFF.

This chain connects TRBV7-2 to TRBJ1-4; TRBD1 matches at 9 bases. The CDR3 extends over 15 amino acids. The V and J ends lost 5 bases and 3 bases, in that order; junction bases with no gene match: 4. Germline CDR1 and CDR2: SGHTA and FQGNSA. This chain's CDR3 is CASSPRTGANEKLFF. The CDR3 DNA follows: TGTGCCAGCAGCCCCCGGACAGGGGCTAATGAAAAACTGTTTTTT.

The CDR3 is CASKRDRRDGYTF. The CDR3 region has the DNA TGTGCCAGCAAACGCGACAGGCGGGATGGCTACACCTTC. This rearrangement joins TRBV6-5 to TRBJ1-2, with D maybe TRBD1 (6 bases). The CDR3 extends over 13 amino acids. Trimming shortened V by 7 bases and J by 6 bases, and 15 bases separated the two germline ends. Germline V gene lookup returns CDR1 MNHEY and CDR2 SVGAGI.

The DNA for the CDR3 is TGTGCCAGCAGGAGTGGTGCGGGCTATGGCTACACCTTC. Translation: CASRSGAGYGYTF. V is TRBV2 and J is TRBJ1-2; no clear D gene. V was shortened by 6 bases and J by 4 bases, with 12 bases between the two germline ends. Germline values: CDR1 SNHLY, CDR2 FYNNEI. The CDR3 has 13 amino acids. Using reference TRBV2 and TRBJ1-2 for the parts outside the CDR3, the full variable domain is EPEVTQTPSHQVTQMGQEVILRCVPISNHLYFYWYRQILGQKVEFLVSFYNNEISEKSEIFDDQFSVERPDGSNFTLKIRSTKLEDSAMYFCASRSGAGYGYTFGSGTRLTVV.

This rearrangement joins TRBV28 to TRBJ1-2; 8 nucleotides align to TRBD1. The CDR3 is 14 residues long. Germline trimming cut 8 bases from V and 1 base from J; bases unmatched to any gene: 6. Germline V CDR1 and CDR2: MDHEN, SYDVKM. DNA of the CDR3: TGTGCCAGCCTGAGGACAGGGATTAACTATGGCTACACCTTC. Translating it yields CASLRTGINYGYTF.

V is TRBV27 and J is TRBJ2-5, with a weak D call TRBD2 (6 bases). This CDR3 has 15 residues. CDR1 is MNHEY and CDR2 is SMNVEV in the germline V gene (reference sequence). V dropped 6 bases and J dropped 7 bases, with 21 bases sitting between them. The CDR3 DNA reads TGTGCCAGCAGAAGGGAGACCGGGACTTTCTCGACCCAGTACTTC. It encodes CASRRETGTFSTQYF.

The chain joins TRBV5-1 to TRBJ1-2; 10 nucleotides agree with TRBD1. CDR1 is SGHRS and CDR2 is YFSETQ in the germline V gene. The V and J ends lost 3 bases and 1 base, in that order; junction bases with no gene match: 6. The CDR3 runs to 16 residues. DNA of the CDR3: TGCGCCAGCAGCTCGACCGGGACAGGGGATAACTATGGCTACACCTTC. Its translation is CASSSTGTGDNYGYTF.

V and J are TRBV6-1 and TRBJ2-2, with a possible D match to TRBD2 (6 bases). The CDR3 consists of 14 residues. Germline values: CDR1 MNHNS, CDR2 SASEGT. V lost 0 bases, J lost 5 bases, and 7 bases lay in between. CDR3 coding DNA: TGTGCCAGCAGTGAAGCGCGGGGTACCGGGGAGCTGTTTTTT. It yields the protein CASSEARGTGELFF.

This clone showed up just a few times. The chain's CDR3 is CASSIETGSRLLNGYTF. CDR3 DNA: TGTGCCAGTAGTATAGAGACAGGCTCAAGGCTATTAAATGGCTACACCTTC. V is TRBV19 and J is TRBJ1-2; tentative D call: TRBD1 (6 bases). V dropped 0 bases and J dropped 6 bases, with 20 bases sitting between them. Germline lookup yields CDR1 LNHDA and CDR2 SQIVND (reference sequence). CDR3 size: 17 residues.

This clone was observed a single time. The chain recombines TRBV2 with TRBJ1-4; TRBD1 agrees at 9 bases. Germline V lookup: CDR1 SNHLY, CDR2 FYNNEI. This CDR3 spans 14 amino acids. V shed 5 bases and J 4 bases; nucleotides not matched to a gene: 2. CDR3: CASSTGQGNEKLFF. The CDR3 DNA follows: TGTGCCAGCAGTACGGGACAGGGTAATGAAAAACTGTTTTTT.